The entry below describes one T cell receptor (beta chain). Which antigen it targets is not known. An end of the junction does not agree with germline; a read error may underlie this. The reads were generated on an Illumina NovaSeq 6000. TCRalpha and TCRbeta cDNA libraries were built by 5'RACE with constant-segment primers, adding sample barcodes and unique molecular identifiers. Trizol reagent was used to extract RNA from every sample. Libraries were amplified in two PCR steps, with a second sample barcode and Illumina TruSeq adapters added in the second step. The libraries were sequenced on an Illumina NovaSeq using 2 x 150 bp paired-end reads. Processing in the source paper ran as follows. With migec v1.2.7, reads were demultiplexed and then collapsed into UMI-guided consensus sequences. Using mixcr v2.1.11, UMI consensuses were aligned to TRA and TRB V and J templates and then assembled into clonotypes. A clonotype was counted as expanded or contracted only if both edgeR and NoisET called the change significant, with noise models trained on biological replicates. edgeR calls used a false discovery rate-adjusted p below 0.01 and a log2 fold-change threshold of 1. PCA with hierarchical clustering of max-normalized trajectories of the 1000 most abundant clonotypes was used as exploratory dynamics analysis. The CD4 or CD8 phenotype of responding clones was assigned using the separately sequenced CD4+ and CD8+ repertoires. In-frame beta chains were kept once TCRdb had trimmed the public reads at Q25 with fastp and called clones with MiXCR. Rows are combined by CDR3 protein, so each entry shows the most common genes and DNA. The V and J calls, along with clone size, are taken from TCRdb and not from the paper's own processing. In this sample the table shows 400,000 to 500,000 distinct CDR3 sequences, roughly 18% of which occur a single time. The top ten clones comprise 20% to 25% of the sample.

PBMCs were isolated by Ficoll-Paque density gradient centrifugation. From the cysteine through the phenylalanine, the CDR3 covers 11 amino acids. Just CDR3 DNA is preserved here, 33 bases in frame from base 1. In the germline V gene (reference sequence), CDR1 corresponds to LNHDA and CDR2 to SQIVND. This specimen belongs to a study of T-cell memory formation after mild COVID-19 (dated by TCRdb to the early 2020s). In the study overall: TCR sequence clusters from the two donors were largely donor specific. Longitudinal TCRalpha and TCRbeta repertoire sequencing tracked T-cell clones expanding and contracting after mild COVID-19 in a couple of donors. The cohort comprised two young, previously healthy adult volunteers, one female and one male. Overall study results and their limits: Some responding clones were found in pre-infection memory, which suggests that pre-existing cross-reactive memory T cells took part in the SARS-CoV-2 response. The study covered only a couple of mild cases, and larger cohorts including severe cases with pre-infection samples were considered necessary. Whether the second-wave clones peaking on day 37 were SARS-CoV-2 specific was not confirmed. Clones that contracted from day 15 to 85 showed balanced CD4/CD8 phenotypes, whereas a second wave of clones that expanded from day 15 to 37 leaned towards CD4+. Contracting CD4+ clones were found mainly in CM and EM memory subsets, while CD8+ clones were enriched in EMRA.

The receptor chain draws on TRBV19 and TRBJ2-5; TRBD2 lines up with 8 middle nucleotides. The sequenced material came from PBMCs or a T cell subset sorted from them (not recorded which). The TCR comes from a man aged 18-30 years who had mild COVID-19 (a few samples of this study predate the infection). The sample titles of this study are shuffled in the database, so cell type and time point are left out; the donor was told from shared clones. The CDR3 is CASSNGRGENF. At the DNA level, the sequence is TGTGCCAGTAGTAACGGGCGGGGGGAGAACTTC.